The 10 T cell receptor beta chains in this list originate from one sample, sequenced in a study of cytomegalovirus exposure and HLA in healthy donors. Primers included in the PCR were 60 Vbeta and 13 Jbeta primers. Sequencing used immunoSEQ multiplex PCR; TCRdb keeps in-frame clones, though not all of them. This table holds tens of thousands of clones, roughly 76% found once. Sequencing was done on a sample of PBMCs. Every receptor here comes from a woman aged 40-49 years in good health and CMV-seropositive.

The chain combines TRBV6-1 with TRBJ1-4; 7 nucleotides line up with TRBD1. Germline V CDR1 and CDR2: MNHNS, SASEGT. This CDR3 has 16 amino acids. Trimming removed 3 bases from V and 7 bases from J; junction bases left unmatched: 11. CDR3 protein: CASSDPEQGWGEKLFF. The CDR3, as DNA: TGTGCCAGCAGTGATCCAGAACAGGGGTGGGGTGAAAAACTGTTTTTT.

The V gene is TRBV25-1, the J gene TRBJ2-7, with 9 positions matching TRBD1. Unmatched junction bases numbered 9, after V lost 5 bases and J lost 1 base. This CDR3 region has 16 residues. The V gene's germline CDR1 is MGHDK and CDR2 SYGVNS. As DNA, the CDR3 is TGTGCCAGCAGTAGCCCCTCCGGGACAGGGTCCTACGAGCAGTACTTC. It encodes CASSSPSGTGSYEQYF.

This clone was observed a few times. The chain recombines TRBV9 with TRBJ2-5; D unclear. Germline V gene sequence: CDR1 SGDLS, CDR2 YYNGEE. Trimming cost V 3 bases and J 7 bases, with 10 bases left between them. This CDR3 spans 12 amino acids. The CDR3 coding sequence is TGTGCCAGCAGCGGTGCGGTCGGGACCCAGTACTTC. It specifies CASSGAVGTQYF. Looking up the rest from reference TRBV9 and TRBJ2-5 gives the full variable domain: DSGVTQTPKHLITATGQRVTLRCSPRSGDLSVYWYQQSLDQGLQFLIQYYNGEERAKGNILERFSAQQFPDLHSELNLSSLELGDSALYFCASSGAVGTQYFGPGTRLLVL.

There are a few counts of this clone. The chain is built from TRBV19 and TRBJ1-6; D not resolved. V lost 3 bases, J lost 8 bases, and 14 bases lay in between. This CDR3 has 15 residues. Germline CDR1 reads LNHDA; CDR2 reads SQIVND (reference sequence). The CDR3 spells CASSMVWGADSPLHF. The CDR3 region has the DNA TGTGCCAGTAGTATGGTGTGGGGAGCCGATTCACCCCTCCACTTT.

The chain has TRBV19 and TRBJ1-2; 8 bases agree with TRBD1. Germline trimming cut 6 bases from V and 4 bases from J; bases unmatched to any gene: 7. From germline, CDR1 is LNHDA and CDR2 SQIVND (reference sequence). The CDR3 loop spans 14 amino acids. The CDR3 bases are TGTGCCAGTAGGTACCGGGACAGGCCCTATGGCTACACCTTC. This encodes CASRYRDRPYGYTF.

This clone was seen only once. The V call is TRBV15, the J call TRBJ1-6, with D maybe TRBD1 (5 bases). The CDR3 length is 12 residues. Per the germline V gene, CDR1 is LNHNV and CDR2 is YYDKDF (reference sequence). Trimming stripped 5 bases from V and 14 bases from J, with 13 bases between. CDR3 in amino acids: CATSLERGTLHF. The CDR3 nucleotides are TGTGCCACCAGCTTAGAAAGGGGTACCCTCCACTTT. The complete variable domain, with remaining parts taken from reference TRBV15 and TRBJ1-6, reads DAMVIQNPRYQVTQFGKPVTLSCSQTLNHNVMYWYQQKSSQAPKLLFHYYDKDFNNEADTPDNFQSRRPNTSFCFLDIRSPGLGDTAMYLCATSLERGTLHFGNGTRLTVT.

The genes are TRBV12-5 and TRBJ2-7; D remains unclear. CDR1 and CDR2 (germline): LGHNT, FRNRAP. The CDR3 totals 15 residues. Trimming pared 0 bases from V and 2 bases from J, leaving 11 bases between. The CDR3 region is CASGLVLAGTYEQYF. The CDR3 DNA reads TGTGCTAGTGGTTTGGTACTGGCAGGAACCTACGAGCAGTACTTC.

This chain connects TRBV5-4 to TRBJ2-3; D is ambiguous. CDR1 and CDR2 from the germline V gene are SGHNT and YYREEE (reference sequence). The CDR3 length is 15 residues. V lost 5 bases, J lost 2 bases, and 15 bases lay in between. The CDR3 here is CASRAQQSTTDTQYF. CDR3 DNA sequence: TGTGCCAGCAGGGCCCAACAGTCTACCACAGATACGCAGTATTTT. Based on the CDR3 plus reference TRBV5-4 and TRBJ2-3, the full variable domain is ETGVTQSPTHLIKTRGQQVTLRCSSQSGHNTVSWYQQALGQGPQFIFQYYREEENGRGNFPPRFSGLQFPNYSSELNVNALELDDSALYLCASRAQQSTTDTQYFGPGTRLTVL.

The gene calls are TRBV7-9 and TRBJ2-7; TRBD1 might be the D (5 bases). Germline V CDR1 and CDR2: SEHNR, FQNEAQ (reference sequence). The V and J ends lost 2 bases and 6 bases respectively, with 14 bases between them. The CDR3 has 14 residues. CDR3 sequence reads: CASSLSLGRAEQYF. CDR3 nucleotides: TGTGCCAGCAGCTTATCCCTAGGCAGGGCCGAGCAGTACTTC.

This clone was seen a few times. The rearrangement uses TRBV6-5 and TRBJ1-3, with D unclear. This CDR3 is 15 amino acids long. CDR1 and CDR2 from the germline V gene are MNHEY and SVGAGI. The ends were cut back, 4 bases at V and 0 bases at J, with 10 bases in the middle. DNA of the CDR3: TGTGCCAGCAGTTTAACCGGGGACTCTGGAAACACCATATATTTT. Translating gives CASSLTGDSGNTIYF.